The clone carrying this T cell receptor (beta chain) has only one observation. The data stem from a study of cytomegalovirus exposure and HLA in healthy donors. The V gene's germline CDR1 is SEHNR and CDR2 FQNEAQ (reference sequence). The CDR3 is made up of 15 amino acids. The V end lost 5 bases, the J end lost 3 bases, and 14 bases lay between the germline ends. Repertoires were generated with immunoSEQ multiplex PCR, while TCRdb's copy carries only in-frame clones and drops some. This sample has fewer than 200,000 clones, with around 86% found just once. Input material: PBMCs. The receptor was derived from a man under 40 in good health and CMV-seropositive. The rearrangement links TRBV7-9 to TRBJ2-1, with D possibly being TRBD1 (5 bases). CDR3 region: CASSRAQTGYNEQFF. In DNA, the CDR3 is TGTGCCAGCAGCAGGGCCCAAACAGGCTACAATGAGCAGTTCTTC.